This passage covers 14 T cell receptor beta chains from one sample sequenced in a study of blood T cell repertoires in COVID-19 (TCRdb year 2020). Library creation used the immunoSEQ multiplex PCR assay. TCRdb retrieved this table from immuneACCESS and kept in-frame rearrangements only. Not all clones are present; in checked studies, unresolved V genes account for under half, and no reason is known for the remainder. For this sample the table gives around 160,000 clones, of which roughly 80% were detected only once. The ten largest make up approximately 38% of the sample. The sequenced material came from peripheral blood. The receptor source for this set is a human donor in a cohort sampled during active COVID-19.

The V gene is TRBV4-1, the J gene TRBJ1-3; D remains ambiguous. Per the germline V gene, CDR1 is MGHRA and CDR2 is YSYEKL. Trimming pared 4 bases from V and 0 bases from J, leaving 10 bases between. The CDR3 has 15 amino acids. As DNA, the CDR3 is TGCGCCAGCAGCCCCGCGGGTGCCTCTGGAAACACCATATATTTT. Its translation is CASSPAGASGNTIYF.

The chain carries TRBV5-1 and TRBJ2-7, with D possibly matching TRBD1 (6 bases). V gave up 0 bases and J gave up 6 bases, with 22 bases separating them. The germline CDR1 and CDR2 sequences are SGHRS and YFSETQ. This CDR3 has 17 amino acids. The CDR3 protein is CASSLAPQGNLRLEQYF. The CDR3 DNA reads TGCGCCAGCAGCTTGGCCCCACAGGGAAATTTACGGCTCGAGCAGTACTTC.

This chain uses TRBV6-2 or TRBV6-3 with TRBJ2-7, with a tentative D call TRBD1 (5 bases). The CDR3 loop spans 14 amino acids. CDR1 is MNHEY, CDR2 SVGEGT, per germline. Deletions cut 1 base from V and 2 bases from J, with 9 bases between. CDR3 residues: CASSYFSGTYEQYF. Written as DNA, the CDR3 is TGTGCCAGCAGTTACTTTTCAGGGACCTACGAGCAGTACTTC.

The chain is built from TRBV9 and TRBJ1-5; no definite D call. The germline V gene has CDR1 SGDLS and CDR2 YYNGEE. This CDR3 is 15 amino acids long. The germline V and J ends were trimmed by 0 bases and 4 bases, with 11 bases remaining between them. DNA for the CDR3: TGTGCCAGCAGCGTAGGGGCTCTCGAAAATCAGCCCCAGCATTTT. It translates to CASSVGALENQPQHF.

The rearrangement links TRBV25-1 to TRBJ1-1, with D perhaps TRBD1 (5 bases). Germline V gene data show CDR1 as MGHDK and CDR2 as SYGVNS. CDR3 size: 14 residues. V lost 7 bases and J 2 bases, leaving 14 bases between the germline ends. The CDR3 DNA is TGTGCCAGCACCCAAGTGGGGGGTAACACTGAAGCTTTCTTT. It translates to CASTQVGGNTEAFF.

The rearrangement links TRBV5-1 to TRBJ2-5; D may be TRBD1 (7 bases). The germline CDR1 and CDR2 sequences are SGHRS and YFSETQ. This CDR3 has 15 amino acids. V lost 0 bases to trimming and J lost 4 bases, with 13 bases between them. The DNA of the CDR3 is TGCGCCAGCAGCTTGGTGGGCAGGGGGGCAGAGACCCAGTACTTC. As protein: CASSLVGRGAETQYF.

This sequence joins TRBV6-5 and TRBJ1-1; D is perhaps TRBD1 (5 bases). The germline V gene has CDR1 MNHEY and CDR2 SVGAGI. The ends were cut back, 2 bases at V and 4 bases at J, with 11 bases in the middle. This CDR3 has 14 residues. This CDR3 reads CASSYTGGRTEAFF. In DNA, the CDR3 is TGTGCCAGCAGTTACACGGGGGGACGCACTGAAGCTTTCTTT.

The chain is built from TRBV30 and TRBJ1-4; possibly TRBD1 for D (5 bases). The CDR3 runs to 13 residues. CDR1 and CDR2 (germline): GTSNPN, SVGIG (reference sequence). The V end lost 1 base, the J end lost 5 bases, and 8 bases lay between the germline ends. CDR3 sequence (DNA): TGTGCCTGGAGTGCACAGGCGAATGAAAAACTGTTTTTT. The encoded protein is CAWSAQANEKLFF.

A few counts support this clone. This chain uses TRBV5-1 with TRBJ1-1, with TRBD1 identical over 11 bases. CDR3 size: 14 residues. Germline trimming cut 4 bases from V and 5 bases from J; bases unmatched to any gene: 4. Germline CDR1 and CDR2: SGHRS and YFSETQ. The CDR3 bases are TGCGCCAGCAGCAAGGACAGGGGGCAGACTGAAGCTTTCTTT. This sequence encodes CASSKDRGQTEAFF.

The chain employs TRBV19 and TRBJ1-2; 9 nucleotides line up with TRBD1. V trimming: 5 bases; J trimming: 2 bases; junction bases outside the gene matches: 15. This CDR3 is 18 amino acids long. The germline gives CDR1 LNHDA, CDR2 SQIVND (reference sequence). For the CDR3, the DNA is TGTGCCAGTAGTCCCAGACAGGGGGATTGGCCGTTAAACTATGGCTACACCTTC. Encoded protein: CASSPRQGDWPLNYGYTF.

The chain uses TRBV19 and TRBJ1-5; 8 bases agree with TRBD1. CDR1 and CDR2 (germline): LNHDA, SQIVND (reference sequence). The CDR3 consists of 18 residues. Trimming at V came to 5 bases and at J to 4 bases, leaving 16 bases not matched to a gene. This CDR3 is CASSQGRGPAVVNQPQHF. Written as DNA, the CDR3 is TGTGCCAGTAGTCAAGGCAGGGGGCCTGCCGTCGTAAATCAGCCCCAGCATTTT.

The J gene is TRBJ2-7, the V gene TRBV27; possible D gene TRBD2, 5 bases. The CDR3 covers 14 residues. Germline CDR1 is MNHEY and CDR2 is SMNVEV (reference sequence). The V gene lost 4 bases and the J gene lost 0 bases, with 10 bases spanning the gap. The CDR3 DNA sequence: TGTGCCAGCAGTTCCCTAGCAGTCTCCTACGAGCAGTACTTC. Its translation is CASSSLAVSYEQYF.

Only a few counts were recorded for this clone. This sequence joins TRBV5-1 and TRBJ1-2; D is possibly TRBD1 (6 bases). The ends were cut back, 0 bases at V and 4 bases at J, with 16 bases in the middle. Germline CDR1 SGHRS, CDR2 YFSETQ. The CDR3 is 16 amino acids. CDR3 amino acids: CASSLARGPFFYGYTF. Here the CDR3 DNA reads TGCGCCAGCAGCTTGGCCAGGGGCCCCTTCTTCTATGGCTACACCTTC.

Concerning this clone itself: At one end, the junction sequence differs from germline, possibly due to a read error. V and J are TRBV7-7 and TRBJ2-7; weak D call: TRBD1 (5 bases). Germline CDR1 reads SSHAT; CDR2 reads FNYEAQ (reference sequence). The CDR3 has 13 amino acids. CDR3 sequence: CASSSSDMGEQYF. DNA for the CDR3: TGTGCTAGCAGCTCTTCGGACATGGGCGAGCAGTACTTC.